The source of this T cell receptor (beta chain) is a study of blood T cell repertoires in COVID-19. CDR3 length: 14 residues. Germline CDR1 is SGHRS and CDR2 is YFSETQ. V lost 6 bases to trimming and J lost 0 bases, with 12 bases between them. Profiling relied on immunoSEQ multiplex PCR, and the TCRdb table lists in-frame clones only, not all of them. Here the sample spans approximately 89,000 clones, 80% being singletons. Sequenced input: peripheral blood. This chain joins TRBV5-1 and TRBJ1-1; D call uncertain. The source is a woman older than 75 with acute or convalescent COVID-19. The CDR3, as DNA: TGCGCCAGCACGGGAGGGAGTCTGAACACTGAAGCTTTCTTT. It specifies CASTGGSLNTEAFF.